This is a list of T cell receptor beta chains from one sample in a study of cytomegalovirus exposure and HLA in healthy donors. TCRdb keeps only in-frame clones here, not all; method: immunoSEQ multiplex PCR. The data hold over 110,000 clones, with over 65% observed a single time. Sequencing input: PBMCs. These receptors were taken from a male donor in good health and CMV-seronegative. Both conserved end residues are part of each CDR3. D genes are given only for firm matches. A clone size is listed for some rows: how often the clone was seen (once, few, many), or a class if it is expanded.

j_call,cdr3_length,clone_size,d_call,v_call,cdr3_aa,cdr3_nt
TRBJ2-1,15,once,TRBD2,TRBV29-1,CSAVPTSGGGDEQFF,TGCAGCGCCGTCCCCACTAGCGGCGGTGGGGATGAGCAGTTCTTC
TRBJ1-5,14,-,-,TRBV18,CASSPVYSNQPQHF,TGTGCCAGCTCACCAGTCTATAGCAATCAGCCCCAGCATTTT
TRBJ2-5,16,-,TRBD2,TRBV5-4,CASSLGLAGRQETQYF,TGTGCCAGCAGCTTGGGACTAGCGGGTCGGCAAGAGACCCAGTACTTC
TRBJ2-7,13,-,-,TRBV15,CATSAGHAYEQYF,TGTGCCACCAGCGCAGGTCATGCCTACGAGCAGTACTTC
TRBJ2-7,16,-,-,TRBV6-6,CASSADGAGLSYEQYF,TGTGCCAGCAGTGCAGATGGAGCAGGGCTCTCCTACGAGCAGTACTTC
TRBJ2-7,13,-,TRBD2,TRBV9,CASSVGAGDEQYF,TGTGCCAGCAGCGTAGGAGCGGGAGACGAGCAGTACTTC
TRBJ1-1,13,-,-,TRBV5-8,CASSFRVRTEAFF,TGTGCCAGCAGCTTCAGGGTTCGCACTGAAGCTTTCTTT
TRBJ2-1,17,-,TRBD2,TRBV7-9,CASSLNRVTSEYNEQFF,TGTGCCAGCAGCTTAAATCGGGTGACTAGCGAATACAATGAGCAGTTCTTC
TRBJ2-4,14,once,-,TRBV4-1,CASSQVPGEDIQYF,TGCGCCAGCAGCCAAGTCCCGGGGGAGGACATTCAGTACTTC
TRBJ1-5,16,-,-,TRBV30,CAWSVRGWFVDQPQHF,TGTGCCTGGAGTGTACGGGGGTGGTTTGTCGATCAGCCCCAGCATTTT
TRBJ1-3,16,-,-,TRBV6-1,CASSEYIGNSGNTIYF,TGTGCCAGCAGTGAATATATCGGTAATTCTGGAAACACCATATATTTT
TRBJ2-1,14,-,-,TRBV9,CASSVGGQNNEQFF,TGTGCCAGCAGCGTAGGGGGCCAAAACAATGAGCAGTTCTTC
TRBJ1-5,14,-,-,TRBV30,CAWTAKQGNQPQHF,TGTGCCTGGACCGCAAAACAGGGAAATCAGCCCCAGCATTTT
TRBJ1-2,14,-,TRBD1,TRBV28,CASSWGGTGQGFTF,TGTGCCAGCAGTTGGGGTGGGACAGGACAGGGATTCACCTTC
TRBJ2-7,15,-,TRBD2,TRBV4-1,CASSPWGLASRGQYF,TGCGCCAGCAGCCCTTGGGGACTAGCCTCTCGGGGGCAGTACTTC
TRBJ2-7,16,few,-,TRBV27,CASTPLGGGESYEQYF,TGTGCCAGCACTCCCTTAGGGGGAGGGGAATCCTACGAGCAGTACTTC